A single sample is the source of the 31 T cell receptor beta chains below, sequenced in a study of control samples from healthy donors and cancer patients. The protocol was immunoSEQ multiplex PCR, while the TCRdb copy is restricted to in-frame clones and leaves out a portion. Of under 200,000 clones in the sample, just under 95% were seen once. The material sequenced was blood. The source is a woman aged 40-49 years in good health.

The chain couples TRBV6-1 to TRBJ2-3; D gene unclear. This CDR3 has 15 amino acids. Trimming stripped 2 bases from V and 7 bases from J, with 16 bases between. Germline assignment: CDR1 MNHNS and CDR2 SASEGT. As DNA, the CDR3 is TGTGCCAGCAGTGAATCCTTCACCGCTGTTTATACGCAGTATTTT. Protein sequence: CASSESFTAVYTQYF.

The sample holds one count of this clone. The CDR3 sequence: CASSLMAPPGNTIYF. The CDR3 DNA reads TGTGCCAGCAGTTTAATGGCCCCCCCTGGAAACACCATATATTTT. V usage is TRBV27 and J usage is TRBJ1-3; unclear D gene. Germline CDR1 reads MNHEY; CDR2 reads SMNVEV (reference sequence). Trimming left V 2 bases short and J 2 bases short, with 10 bases between. The CDR3 contains 15 residues.

The CDR3 region is CAIRGTAIGELFF. The CDR3 DNA follows: TGTGCCATCAGGGGGACAGCCATAGGGGAGCTGTTTTTT. The V call is TRBV10-3, the J call TRBJ2-2; 7 nucleotides agree with TRBD1. The CDR3 runs to 13 residues. J was trimmed by 8 bases and V by 6 bases; bases with no gene match: 6. Germline assignment: CDR1 ENHRY and CDR2 SYGVKD.

The rearrangement links TRBV7-8 to TRBJ2-5, with no clear D. Germline V CDR1 and CDR2: SGHVS, FQNEAQ. The CDR3 totals 13 residues. Deletions cut 5 bases from V and 4 bases from J, with 11 bases between. The DNA of the CDR3 is TGTGCCAGCAGCGCCCACGGTTCAGAGACCCAGTACTTC. Translating it yields CASSAHGSETQYF. The full variable domain, in which reference TRBV7-8 and TRBJ2-5 provide the parts outside the CDR3, is GAGVSQSPRYKVAKRGQDVALRCDPISGHVSLFWYQQALGQGPEFLTYFQNEAQLDKSGLPSDRFFAERPEGSVSTLKIQRTQQEDSAVYLCASSAHGSETQYFGPGTRLLVL.

The chain uses TRBV4-2 and TRBJ1-6, with 9 bases fitting TRBD1. The ends lost 2 bases at V and 8 bases at J; junction bases unmatched: 10. The CDR3 is made up of 17 amino acids. In germline, CDR1 is LGHNA, CDR2 YNFKEQ. CDR3 amino acids: CASSQLGPGQGYSPLHF. CDR3 nucleotides: TGTGCCAGCAGCCAACTCGGGCCGGGACAGGGATATTCACCCCTCCACTTT.

Details on this clone: In the same sample, other DNA sequences code for this CDR3. The rearrangement uses TRBV14 and TRBJ1-4; D gene unclear. Germline-derived CDR1 and CDR2 are SGHDN and FVKESK. Deletions cut 3 bases from V and 10 bases from J, with 9 bases between. The CDR3 runs to 12 residues. The CDR3 here is CASSQLGVKLFF. The CDR3 DNA reads TGTGCCAGCAGCCAGCTGGGTGTAAAACTGTTTTTT.

To note about this clone: Other DNA sequences from this sample encode an identical CDR3 as well. V and J are TRBV7-9 and TRBJ1-1; D perhaps matches TRBD1 (6 bases). V was pared by 2 bases and J by 1 base, with 8 bases between. CDR1 and CDR2 from the germline V gene are SEHNR and FQNEAQ (reference sequence). CDR3 length: 14 amino acids. CDR3 coding DNA: TGTGCCAGCAGCTTACAAGGGGGGAACACTGAAGCTTTCTTT. Residues: CASSLQGGNTEAFF. The entire variable domain, with the rest obtained from reference TRBV7-9 and TRBJ1-1, is as follows: DTGVSQNPRHKITKRGQNVTFRCDPISEHNRLYWYRQTLGQGPEFLTYFQNEAQLEKSRLLSDRFSAERPKGSFSTLEIQRTEQGDSAMYLCASSLQGGNTEAFFGQGTRLTVV.

This chain uses TRBV7-9 with TRBJ2-5; D might be TRBD1 or TRBD2, each matching 5 bases. The CDR3 is 12 residues long. The germline V and J ends were trimmed by 11 bases and 5 bases, with 15 bases remaining between them. Germline loops: CDR1 SEHNR, CDR2 FQNEAQ (reference sequence). The CDR3 nucleotides read TGTGCCGGAGAGGGGTCTCTGGAGACCCAGTACTTC. This encodes CAGEGSLETQYF. The full variable domain, with the rest looked up from reference TRBV7-9 and TRBJ2-5, is DTGVSQNPRHKITKRGQNVTFRCDPISEHNRLYWYRQTLGQGPEFLTYFQNEAQLEKSRLLSDRFSAERPKGSFSTLEIQRTEQGDSAMYLCAGEGSLETQYFGPGTRLLVL.

The V and J genes are TRBV9 and TRBJ1-1; D gene ambiguous. V was shortened by 0 bases and J by 5 bases, with 11 bases between the two germline ends. The CDR3 runs to 14 residues. Germline CDR1 SGDLS, CDR2 YYNGEE. DNA of the CDR3: TGTGCCAGCAGCGTAGGGGGTACCGGGACTGAAGCTTTCTTT. It is translated as CASSVGGTGTEAFF.

This chain uses TRBV6-2 or TRBV6-3 with TRBJ1-2, with D perhaps matching TRBD1 (6 bases). The germline gives CDR1 MNHEY, CDR2 SVGEGT. CDR3 length equals 12 residues. V was cut by 6 bases and J by 4 bases, with 9 bases left in between. Here the CDR3 reads CASSPGAYGYTF. The DNA of the CDR3 is TGTGCCAGCAGCCCAGGGGCCTATGGCTACACCTTC.

This chain uses TRBV19 with TRBJ1-6; D remains ambiguous. In germline, CDR1 is LNHDA, CDR2 SQIVND (reference sequence). The CDR3 consists of 14 residues. The germline V and J ends were trimmed by 7 bases and 6 bases, with 13 bases remaining between them. CDR3 sequence reads: CASNKGGGNSPLHF. The CDR3, as DNA: TGTGCCAGTAACAAAGGCGGAGGTAATTCACCCCTCCACTTT.

About this clone itself: The same CDR3 also results from other DNA sequences found in this sample. The V gene is TRBV7-9, the J gene TRBJ1-2; tentatively, D is TRBD1 (5 bases). This CDR3 contains 12 residues. The V and J ends lost 1 base and 8 bases respectively, with 8 bases between them. The germline V gene has CDR1 SEHNR and CDR2 FQNEAQ (reference sequence). In DNA, the CDR3 is TGTGCCAGCAGCTTAGACAGGACGGGCTACACCTTC. It codes for CASSLDRTGYTF.

This chain uses TRBV11-3 with TRBJ2-6; D is unclear. This CDR3 has 12 amino acids. CDR1 SGHNT and CDR2 YENEEA come from the germline V gene. The ends were cut back, 4 bases at V and 2 bases at J, with 0 bases in the middle. As DNA, the CDR3 is TGTGCCAGCAGCTCTGGGGCCAACGTCCTGACTTTC. This gives the protein CASSSGANVLTF.

This clone was picked up one time. J is TRBJ1-3 and V is TRBV5-6; no clear D. The CDR3 is 15 amino acids. With 0 bases removed from V and 3 bases from J, the gap between germline ends came to 10 bases. Germline-derived CDR1 and CDR2 are SGHDT and YYEEEE. The CDR3 region is CASSLGWTIGNTIYF. CDR3 sequence (DNA): TGTGCCAGCAGCTTGGGGTGGACGATTGGAAACACCATATATTTT.

The V gene is TRBV5-4, the J gene TRBJ1-2, with TRBD1 matching 8 bases. Germline CDR1 reads SGHNT; CDR2 reads YYREEE (reference sequence). CDR3 length: 12 amino acids. After removal of 3 bases from V and 6 bases from J, the junction contained 1 base not matched to a gene. CDR3 nucleotide sequence: TGTGCCAGCAGCTCAGGGGGCCATGGCTACACCTTC. Residues: CASSSGGHGYTF.

The chain joins TRBV4-3 to TRBJ1-1; no firm D call. There are 14 residues in the CDR3. Germline V gives CDR1 LGHNA, CDR2 YSLEER. V lost 0 bases and J lost 3, with 8 bases in between. CDR3 in amino acids: CASSQDRSHTEAFF. Written as DNA, the CDR3 is TGCGCCAGCAGCCAAGACAGGTCCCACACTGAAGCTTTCTTT.

This sequence joins TRBV5-4 and TRBJ1-1, with D unclear. Germline V gene data show CDR1 as SGHNT and CDR2 as YYREEE (reference sequence). V was trimmed by 0 bases and J by 0 bases, leaving 9 bases between them. CDR3 length: 15 residues. CDR3 residues: CASSLGAALNTEAFF. DNA for the CDR3: TGTGCCAGCAGCTTGGGGGCAGCCCTGAACACTGAAGCTTTCTTT.

The chain links TRBV18 to TRBJ1-1; D is undetermined. From germline, CDR1 is KGHSH and CDR2 LQKENI. Trimming pared 4 bases from V and 1 base from J, leaving 7 bases between. CDR3 length equals 13 residues. For the CDR3, the DNA is TGTGCCAGCTCACGAGGCCCGAACACTGAAGCTTTCTTT. Translating it yields CASSRGPNTEAFF.

This chain links TRBV6-2 or TRBV6-3 with TRBJ2-7; D remains ambiguous. Trimming cost V 4 bases and J 0 bases, with 7 bases left between them. The CDR3 totals 13 residues. The V gene's germline CDR1 is MNHEY and CDR2 SVGEGT. CDR3 residues: CASSSTHSYEQYF. The CDR3 bases are TGTGCCAGCAGTTCGACACACTCCTACGAGCAGTACTTC.

The chain uses TRBV11-2 and TRBJ2-2; tentative D call: TRBD1 (5 bases). Trimming took 1 base from V and 7 from J, leaving 10 bases between them. This CDR3 is built from 14 residues. CDR1 is SGHAT and CDR2 is FQNNGV in the germline V gene. The DNA of the CDR3 is TGTGCCAGCAGCTTAGCCAGGGTTGGCGGGGAGCTGTTTTTT. Its protein product is CASSLARVGGELFF. Combining the CDR3 with reference TRBV11-2 and TRBJ2-2 gives the whole variable domain EAGVAQSPRYKIIEKRQSVAFWCNPISGHATLYWYQQILGQGPKLLIQFQNNGVVDDSQLPKDRFSAERLKGVDSTLKIQPAKLEDSAVYLCASSLARVGGELFFGEGSRLTVL.

The rearrangement uses TRBV5-1 and TRBJ2-1; D gene uncertain. The germline V gene has CDR1 SGHRS and CDR2 YFSETQ. This CDR3 region has 14 residues. V lost 5 bases to trimming and J lost 0 bases, with 9 bases between them. Here the CDR3 reads CASRVMSSYNEQFF. CDR3 nucleotides: TGCGCCAGCAGGGTCATGAGCTCCTACAATGAGCAGTTCTTC.

The rearrangement links TRBV7-2 to TRBJ1-2; D might be TRBD1 (5 bases). This CDR3 spans 15 amino acids. Between the trimmed V and J ends, which lost 3 bases and 0 bases, there was a span of 11 bases. In germline, CDR1 is SGHTA, CDR2 FQGNSA. The chain's CDR3 is CASSLGPLANYGYTF. CDR3 sequence (DNA): TGTGCCAGCAGCTTGGGACCCTTAGCTAACTATGGCTACACCTTC.

V gene TRBV10-2 combines with J gene TRBJ2-1, with 10 bases that match TRBD2. V shed 6 bases and J 3 bases; nucleotides not matched to a gene: 20. CDR1 is WSHSY and CDR2 is SAAADI in the germline V gene. This CDR3 is 20 amino acids long. CDR3 nucleotide sequence: TGCGCCAGCAGGGGTTCTAGCGGGAGCTCTAAGACCCTCAGCTACAATGAGCAGTTCTTC. It yields the protein CASRGSSGSSKTLSYNEQFF.

V and J are TRBV11-3 and TRBJ1-5, with 9 bases fitting TRBD1. The length of the CDR3 is 18 residues. Germline values: CDR1 SGHNT, CDR2 YENEEA. Trimming took 5 bases from V and 2 from J; bases not matched to a gene: 13. The CDR3 here is CASSAGTGPLQRNQPQHF. The CDR3 DNA sequence: TGTGCCAGCAGCGCCGGGACAGGGCCCCTCCAGCGCAATCAGCCCCAGCATTTT.

The rearrangement uses TRBV2 and TRBJ2-1; 7 nucleotides agree with TRBD2. Trimming removed 10 bases from V and 3 bases from J; junction bases left unmatched: 15. The CDR3 has 16 amino acids. Germline values: CDR1 SNHLY, CDR2 FYNNEI. CDR3 DNA sequence: TGTGCCACCGCCCGCGATCGGACTAGTCGCTACAATGAGCAGTTCTTC. Amino acid sequence: CATARDRTSRYNEQFF.

The chain uses TRBV7-9 and TRBJ1-2; D is possibly TRBD1 (5 bases). Trimming removed 1 base at V and 5 bases at J, with 11 bases between. Germline CDR1 and CDR2: SEHNR and FQNEAQ (reference sequence). CDR3 length: 14 residues. CDR3 coding DNA: TGTGCCAGCAGCTTAGGAGGGGTTGATTATGGCTACACCTTC. This gives the protein CASSLGGVDYGYTF.

The CDR3 sequence is CATSGGAGGGEQYF. DNA for the CDR3: TGTGCCACCAGCGGGGGCGCGGGGGGAGGGGAGCAGTACTTC. The chain joins TRBV24-1 to TRBJ2-7, with TRBD2 matching 8 bases. V lost 7 bases, J lost 7 bases, and 11 bases stayed unmatched. The CDR3 has 14 amino acids. The germline gives CDR1 KGHDR, CDR2 SFDVKD.

The rearrangement links TRBV19 to TRBJ2-3, with 15 bases fitting TRBD2. V shed 4 bases and J 5 bases; nucleotides not matched to a gene: 4. The CDR3 is made up of 16 amino acids. Germline assignment: CDR1 LNHDA and CDR2 SQIVND (reference sequence). CDR3 nucleotides: TGTGCCAGTAGTACCTGGACTAGCGGGAGGGAAGATACGCAGTATTTT. Encoded protein: CASSTWTSGREDTQYF.

The chain joins TRBV5-1 to TRBJ2-7; 10 bases line up with TRBD1. CDR1 and CDR2 from the germline V gene are SGHRS and YFSETQ. The V and J ends lost 4 bases and 5 bases, in that order; junction bases with no gene match: 12. This CDR3 region has 16 residues. CDR3 sequence reads: CASSLGGTGVFHEQYF. For the CDR3, the DNA is TGCGCCAGCAGCCTGGGCGGGACAGGGGTATTCCACGAGCAGTACTTC.

V is TRBV5-4 and J is TRBJ2-5; no clear D. Between the trimmed V and J ends, which lost 2 bases and 3 bases, there was a span of 11 bases. In germline, CDR1 is SGHNT, CDR2 YYREEE (reference sequence). This CDR3 is 14 amino acids long. In DNA form, the CDR3 reads TGTGCCAGCAGCTTAAGGAGCGAAAAAGAGACCCAGTACTTC. Its translation: CASSLRSEKETQYF.

The chain is built from TRBV6-4 and TRBJ2-7; a weak D match, TRBD1 (6 bases). The length of the CDR3 is 13 residues. With 4 bases removed from V and 3 bases from J, the gap between germline ends came to 10 bases. From germline, CDR1 is MRHNA and CDR2 SNTAGT. CDR3 DNA: TGTGCCAGCAGTGTGGAACAGGGCTACGAGCAGTACTTC. It codes for CASSVEQGYEQYF.